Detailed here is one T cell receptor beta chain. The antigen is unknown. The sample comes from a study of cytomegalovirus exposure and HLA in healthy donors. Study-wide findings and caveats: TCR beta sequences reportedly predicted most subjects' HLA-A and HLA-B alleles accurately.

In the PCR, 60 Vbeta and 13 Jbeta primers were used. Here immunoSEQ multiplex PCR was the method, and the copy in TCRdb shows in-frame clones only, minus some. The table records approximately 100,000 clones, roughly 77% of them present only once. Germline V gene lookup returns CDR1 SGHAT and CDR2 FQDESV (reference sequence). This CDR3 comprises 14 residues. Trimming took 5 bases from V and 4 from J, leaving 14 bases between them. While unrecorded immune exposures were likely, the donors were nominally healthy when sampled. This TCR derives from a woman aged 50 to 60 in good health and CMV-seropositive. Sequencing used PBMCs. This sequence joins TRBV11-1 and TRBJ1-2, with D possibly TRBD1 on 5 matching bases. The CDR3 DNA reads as TGTGCCAGCAGCCCAACAGGAGCCTTCTATGGCTACACCTTC. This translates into CASSPTGAFYGYTF.